This TCR beta chain was obtained from a study of T cells after yellow fever vaccination. General study results and limits: Shared CD4/CD8 clonotypes were a small share, likely from convergent recombination. Subsequent to the booster, the majority of primary-vaccination clones reappeared (around 97% CD4, 88% CD8). Within FACS-sorted repertoires, abundant clonotypes contaminating from the bulk population could be present.

From germline, CDR1 is SEHNR and CDR2 FQNEAQ (reference sequence). There are 15 residues in the CDR3. J gave up 1 base and V 5 bases, and 3 bases lay outside the gene matches. Comment on this clonotype: Its specificity is unknown.

The study made its TCR cDNA through 5'RACE template switching. That step introduced a universal primer site along with UMIs. One entry per CDR3 protein results from TCRdb running MiXCR on the 5' RACE reads. The sample contains approximately 550,000 distinct CDR3 sequences, 15% to 20% of which appear only once. The clonotype comes from a man aged 30-40 years who received the YFV17D yellow fever vaccine. The chain carries TRBV7-9 and TRBJ2-2; 8 bases line up with TRBD1. This specimen was PBMCs, taken 15 days after the yellow fever booster vaccination. CDR3 nucleotides: TGTGCCAGCAGCGGCGGGACAGGGAACACCGGGGAGCTGTTTTTT. Amino acid sequence: CASSGGTGNTGELFF.